These T cell receptor beta chains were read from a single sample in a study of T cells in Graves' hyperthyroidism and ophthalmopathy. One entry per CDR3 protein, called by TCRdb with MiXCR from the multiplex PCR reads. The sample lists 550,000 to 700,000 distinct CDR3 sequences, 35% to 55% occurring once. Source material: peripheral blood or thyroid tissue (not recorded which). The receptors derive from an adult woman with Graves' disease, either hyperthyroidism or ophthalmopathy (not recorded which). The CDR3 runs from the conserved cysteine through the conserved F or W. D genes are given only for firm matches. Not every row has a clone size; where given, it reads once, few, many or a size class.

v_gene	j_gene	d_gene	abundance	CDR3nt	CDR3aa
TRBV2	TRBJ2-7	NA	NA	TGTGCCAGCAGTGAAGGAAGGGTCAGGAGGGGCCCGCTTTGGAACGAGCAGTACTTC	CASSEGRVRRGPLWNEQYF
TRBV2	TRBJ1-2	TRBD1	NA	TGTGCCAGCAGTGCCTGGGGTCACAGGGGATACAACTATGGCTACACCTTC	CASSAWGHRGYNYGYTF
TRBV7-9	TRBJ1-3	TRBD1	NA	TGTGCCAGCAGCCGTCCCGGGACAGGGGATCGAAACACCATATATTTT	CASSRPGTGDRNTIYF
TRBV20-1	TRBJ2-7	NA	many	TGCAGTGCTAGAGATCAGCAGGACGAGCAGTACTTC	CSARDQQDEQYF
TRBV15	TRBJ1-5	NA	once	TGTGCCACCAGCAGCTTGACAGTGGGTCAGCCCCAGCATTTT	CATSSLTVGQPQHF
TRBV7-3	TRBJ2-2	NA	NA	TGTGCCAGCAGCTTATGGTCGCTGTCCGGGGAGCTGTTTTTT	CASSLWSLSGELFF
TRBV15	TRBJ2-6	NA	NA	TGTGCCACCAGCAGAGATGGGTGGGGCGGTGGGGCCAACGTCCTGACTTTC	CATSRDGWGGGANVLTF
TRBV13	TRBJ1-1	NA	many	TGTGCCAGCAGCTTAGAAGCCATCTCGAAAGCTTTCTTT	CASSLEAISKAFF
TRBV7-9	TRBJ2-5	NA	NA	TGTGCCAGCACCACTAGAGGGCTAGCTCAAGAGACCCAGTACTTC	CASTTRGLAQETQYF
TRBV25-1	TRBJ2-5	TRBD1	NA	TGTGCCAGCACTCCGGGACAGGGGTCATTTTCCCAGTACTTC	CASTPGQGSFSQYF
TRBV19	TRBJ1-2	NA	NA	TGTGCCAGTGCGAAATCGACAGGCCTCGGCTATTGCTACACCTTC	CASAKSTGLGYCYTF
TRBV29-1	TRBJ1-2	TRBD1	NA	TGCAGCGCCGAACAGGGGGCAGAGGTTGGCTACACCTTC	CSAEQGAEVGYTF
TRBV12-3/TRBV12-4	TRBJ1-3	NA	many	TGTGCCAGCAGTTTGCACGGCAACTCTGGAAACACCATATATTTT	CASSLHGNSGNTIYF
TRBV6-5	TRBJ1-3	NA	NA	TGTGCCAGCAGTTACCCGTCGACCTTCTCTGGAAACACCATATATTTT	CASSYPSTFSGNTIYF
TRBV7-2	TRBJ1-1	TRBD1	many	TGTGCCAGCAGCCTCTACCTCCGGGACAGAGCTTTCTTT	CASSLYLRDRAFF
TRBV15	TRBJ1-1	NA	NA	TGTGCCACCAGCAGAGATCCGGGCTACACTGAAGCTTTCTTT	CATSRDPGYTEAFF
TRBV18	TRBJ2-7	TRBD2	few	TGTGCCAGCCGGACTAGCGGGAGTGACGAGCAGTACTTC	CASRTSGSDEQYF
TRBV20-1	TRBJ1-2	NA	many	TGCAGTGCTGGATCCGGGGGCTACACCTTC	CSAGSGGYTF
TRBV7-9	TRBJ2-5	TRBD1	NA	TGTGCCAGCAGCTACAGGGGGAGCTACACACAAGAGACCCAGTACTTC	CASSYRGSYTQETQYF
TRBV19	TRBJ2-7	NA	few	TGTGCCAGTAGTACGGGACGGTTCGGGGGCGAGCAGTACTTC	CASSTGRFGGEQYF
TRBV7-6	TRBJ2-2	NA	NA	TGTGCCAGCAGTGCCCGGACTTACGGGGAGCTGTTTTTT	CASSARTYGELFF
TRBV5-4	TRBJ2-7	NA	NA	TGTGCCAGCAGCATGTGGGGAGTTAACTACGAGCAGTACTTC	CASSMWGVNYEQYF
TRBV28	TRBJ2-7	NA	few	TGTGCCAGCAGTTTATATCGACTACAGACTAGGAAAGGCGAGCAGTACTTC	CASSLYRLQTRKGEQYF
TRBV20-1	TRBJ1-1	NA	many	TGCAGTGCTAGAGATGCGGGTCAGGGACACACTGAAGCTTTCTTT	CSARDAGQGHTEAFF
TRBV7-8	TRBJ2-7	NA	NA	TGTGCCAGCAGCGTCCGAGCCATTCCCCACTACGAGCAGTACTTC	CASSVRAIPHYEQYF
TRBV10-3	TRBJ2-2	TRBD1	NA	TGTGCCATCAAGGACAGGGCCACGGGGGAGCTGTTTTTT	CAIKDRATGELFF
TRBV25-1	TRBJ1-3	TRBD1	once	TGTGCCAGCAGCGTTGTGGGGGGACAGGGTCACGGAAACACCATATATTTT	CASSVVGGQGHGNTIYF
TRBV27	TRBJ2-2	TRBD1	few	TGTGCCAGCAGTAGAAGGACAGGGAACCAGGGGGAGCTGTTTTTT	CASSRRTGNQGELFF
TRBV10-1	TRBJ1-6	TRBD1	NA	TGCGCCAGCAGCCAGGACAGGCAGAATTCACCCCTCCACTTT	CASSQDRQNSPLHF
TRBV29-1	TRBJ1-3	NA	NA	TGCAGCGTTGAAGGGGGGTCGTTGGGAAACACCATATATTTT	CSVEGGSLGNTIYF
TRBV6-6	TRBJ2-7	TRBD1	NA	TGTGCCAGTAACAGGGACAGCTTCTACGAGCAGTACTTC	CASNRDSFYEQYF
TRBV10-2	TRBJ1-4	NA	NA	TGCGCCAGCGGGGCGGGGGGTGAAAAACTGTTTTTT	CASGAGGEKLFF
TRBV10-3	TRBJ2-5	NA	NA	TGTGCCATCAGTGCTCTGGCAGGGACAGCGGGTGAGACCCAGTACTTC	CAISALAGTAGETQYF
TRBV4-2	TRBJ2-7	NA	many	TGTGCCAGCAGCCAACCTGGTGGGGACTCCTACGAGCAGTACTTC	CASSQPGGDSYEQYF
TRBV13	TRBJ2-2	TRBD2	many	TGTGCCAGCAGCCCTTGGACTAGCGGGAGTACCGGGGAGCTGTTTTTT	CASSPWTSGSTGELFF
TRBV5-4	TRBJ1-2	TRBD1	NA	TGTGCTAAGGCGGGACAGGGAGTAAACTATGGCTACACCTTC	CAKAGQGVNYGYTF
TRBV15	TRBJ2-7	TRBD2	many	TGTGCCACCAGCGAGGCGGGTAGCGGGAGCTACGAGCAGTACTTC	CATSEAGSGSYEQYF
TRBV10-3	TRBJ1-4	TRBD1	NA	TGTGCCATCAGTGAGTCGGGACAGGACGGAAAACTGTTTTTT	CAISESGQDGKLFF
TRBV10-3	TRBJ2-7	TRBD2	NA	TGTGCCAGCAGAGACTCGGGACTAGGAGAGCAGTACTTC	CASRDSGLGEQYF
TRBV20-1	TRBJ2-7	TRBD1	NA	TGCAGTGCTGCGGACAGGTCGCAGTCCTACGAGCAGTACTTC	CSAADRSQSYEQYF
TRBV7-3	TRBJ1-2	TRBD1	once	TGTGCCAGTACCCTGGACAGGAACTATGGCTACACCTTC	CASTLDRNYGYTF
TRBV7-9	TRBJ2-1	NA	NA	TGTGCCAGCATATCAGAGAACAATGAGCAGTTCTTC	CASISENNEQFF
TRBV11-2	TRBJ2-7	NA	many	TGTGCCAGCAGCCGAAGCGGGGACAACCACTACGAGCAGTACTTC	CASSRSGDNHYEQYF
TRBV10-3	TRBJ2-7	NA	NA	TGTGCCATCAGTGATCCCGGGGGTGCAGGGCACTTTTACGAGCAGTACTTC	CAISDPGGAGHFYEQYF
TRBV29-1	TRBJ2-5	NA	NA	TGCAGCGTTCTGACTGGACAGCCGAGGGGTCGGACCCAGTACTTC	CSVLTGQPRGRTQYF
TRBV6-4	TRBJ1-1	NA	NA	TGTGCCATCAGTGAGAACAGGGACGAATTTGAAGCTTTCTTT	CAISENRDEFEAFF
TRBV29-1	TRBJ2-6	NA	few	TGCAGCGTTGGTAGTTCACGCGGGGCCAACGTCCTGACTTTC	CSVGSSRGANVLTF
TRBV14	TRBJ2-7	TRBD2	many	TGTGCCAGCAGACCTAGCGGGACCTACGAGCAGTACTTC	CASRPSGTYEQYF
TRBV5-1	TRBJ1-5	TRBD1	once	TGCGCCAGCAGCTTAGGACAGGGGGAAAGGCAGCCCCAGCATTTT	CASSLGQGERQPQHF
TRBV20-1	TRBJ2-5	NA	once	TGCAGTGCTGAGGACACCAGCAGAGATGAGGTGGAGACCCAGTACTTC	CSAEDTSRDEVETQYF
TRBV4-1	TRBJ1-5	NA	few	TGCGCCAGCAGCCCTCCCGAAAATAGCAATCAGCCCCAGCATTTT	CASSPPENSNQPQHF
TRBV6-1	TRBJ1-2	TRBD1	once	TGTGCCAGCAGTCGGGGACAGTCTGGAAACACCTTC	CASSRGQSGNTF
TRBV9	TRBJ1-5	TRBD1	NA	TGTGCCAGCAGCCGGACAGGGGAGAATCAGCCCCAGCATTTT	CASSRTGENQPQHF
TRBV4-1	TRBJ2-7	TRBD2	many	TGCGCCAGCAGCCACCTCCATAGCGGGAACTACGAGCAGTACTTC	CASSHLHSGNYEQYF
TRBV29-1	TRBJ2-7	NA	NA	TGCAGCTTTGGACGGTCCCGCGGCGGCGAGCAGTACTTC	CSFGRSRGGEQYF
TRBV9	TRBJ2-2	NA	once	TGTGCCAGCAGCCCGTGGGTTGGCGGGGAGCTGTTTTTT	CASSPWVGGELFF
TRBV20-1	TRBJ2-3	NA	many	TGCAGTGCTACCCGGGGTGGCTACACAGATACGCAGTATTTT	CSATRGGYTDTQYF
TRBV7-9	TRBJ2-7	NA	many	TGTGCCAGCAGCTTATACGAGGGTTCCTACGAGCAGTACTTC	CASSLYEGSYEQYF
TRBV10-3	TRBJ1-2	NA	many	TGTGCCATCAGTGATGGAATTGGCTACACCTTC	CAISDGIGYTF